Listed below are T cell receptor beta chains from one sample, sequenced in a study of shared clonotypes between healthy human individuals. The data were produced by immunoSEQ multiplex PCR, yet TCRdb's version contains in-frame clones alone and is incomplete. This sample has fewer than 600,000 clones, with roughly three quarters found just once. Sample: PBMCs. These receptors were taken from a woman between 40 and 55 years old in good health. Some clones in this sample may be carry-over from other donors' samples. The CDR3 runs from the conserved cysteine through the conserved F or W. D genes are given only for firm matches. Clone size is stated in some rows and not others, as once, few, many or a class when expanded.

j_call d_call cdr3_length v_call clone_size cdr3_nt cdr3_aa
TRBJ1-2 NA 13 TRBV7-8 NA TGTGCCAGCAGCCATCCCCCAGACTATGGCTACACCTTC CASSHPPDYGYTF
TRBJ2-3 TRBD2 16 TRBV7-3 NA TGTGCCAGCAGCCCGGGACTAGCGGGAGATACAGATACGCAGTATTTT CASSPGLAGDTDTQYF
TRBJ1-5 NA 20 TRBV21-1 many TGTGCCAGCAGCAAAAGAAACCAAATCAACAGGGGCTGGAGCAATCAGCCCCAGCATTTT CASSKRNQINRGWSNQPQHF
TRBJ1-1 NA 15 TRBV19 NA TGTGCCAGTAGTTTTGGTCCGGGGGCAAGCACTGAAGCTTTCTTT CASSFGPGASTEAFF
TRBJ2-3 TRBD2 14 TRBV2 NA TGTGCCAGCCTGACTAGCGGTAACTCGGATACGCAGTATTTT CASLTSGNSDTQYF
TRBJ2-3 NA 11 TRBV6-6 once TGTGCCAGCACTCTGGTGGATACGCAGTATTTT CASTLVDTQYF
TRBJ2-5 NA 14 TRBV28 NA TGTGCCAGCAGCCTCGACGGGGGCCAAGAGACCCAGTACTTC CASSLDGGQETQYF
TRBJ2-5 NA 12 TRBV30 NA TGTGCCTGGAGTGATACCGAAGAGACCCAGTACTTC CAWSDTEETQYF
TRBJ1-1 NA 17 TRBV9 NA TGTGCCAGCAGCGTAGAGGCCCGTGCCAGTACGTACACTGAAGCTTTCTTT CASSVEARASTYTEAFF
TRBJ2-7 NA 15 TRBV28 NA TGTGCCAGCACCTCGGGGGCGACCAAAGGATACGAGCAGTACTTC CASTSGATKGYEQYF
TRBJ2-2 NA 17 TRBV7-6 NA TGTGCCAGCAGCTTAACCTTGGGGGGATTGAGCACCGGGGAGCTGTTTTTT CASSLTLGGLSTGELFF
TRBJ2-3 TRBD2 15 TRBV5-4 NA TGTGCCAGCAGCTTGGATAGCGGGAGCTCAGATACGCAGTATTTT CASSLDSGSSDTQYF
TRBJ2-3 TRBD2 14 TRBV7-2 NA TGTGCCAGCAAGGTGGGAGGGCCCACAGATACGCAGTATTTT CASKVGGPTDTQYF
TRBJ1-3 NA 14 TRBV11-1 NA TGTGCCAGCAGCTCCGAATTCTCTGGAAACACCATATATTTT CASSSEFSGNTIYF
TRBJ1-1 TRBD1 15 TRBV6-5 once TGTGCCAGCAGTTACTCTGGACAGGTGAACACTGAAGCTTTCTTT CASSYSGQVNTEAFF
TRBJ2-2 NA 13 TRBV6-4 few TGTGCCAGCAGTGACCTAGAGTCCGGGGAGCTGTTTTTT CASSDLESGELFF
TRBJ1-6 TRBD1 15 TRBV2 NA TGTGCCAGCAGTGGTGCCCAGGGGGTCATTTCACCCCTCCACTTT CASSGAQGVISPLHF
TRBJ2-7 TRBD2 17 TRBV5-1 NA TGCGCCAGCAGCTCAGCGGGAGTCATTTCAAAGCCCTACGAGCAGTACTTC CASSSAGVISKPYEQYF
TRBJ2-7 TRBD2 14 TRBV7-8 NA TGTGCCAGCAGCCAAGCGGGAGCGGGCTACGAGCAGTACTTC CASSQAGAGYEQYF
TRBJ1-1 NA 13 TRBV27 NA TGTGCCAGCAGTTTATCCCCTACAGGGGAAGCTTTCTTT CASSLSPTGEAFF
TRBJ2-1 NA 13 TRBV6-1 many TGTGCCAGCACCCATCTAAGGGACAATGAGCAGTTCTTC CASTHLRDNEQFF
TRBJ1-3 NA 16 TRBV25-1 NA TGTGCCAGCGAAAAGGGGGGCGGGGCCCGGCGAAACACCATGTATTTT CASEKGGGARRNTMYF
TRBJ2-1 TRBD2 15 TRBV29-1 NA TGCAGCGTTGAAGGGACTAGCGGTTCCTACAATGAGCAGTTCTTC CSVEGTSGSYNEQFF
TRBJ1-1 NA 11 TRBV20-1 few TGCAGTGCTAGGTCGGACAGTGAAGCTTTCTTT CSARSDSEAFF
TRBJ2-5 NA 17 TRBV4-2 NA TGTGCCAGCAGCCAAGCTTCGACAGGGAGGGGGGAAGAGACCCAGTACTTC CASSQASTGRGEETQYF
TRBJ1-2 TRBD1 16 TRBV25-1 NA TGTGCCAGCAGTGATCCCCGACAGGGAGGGCCGGGAGGCTACACCTTC CASSDPRQGGPGGYTF
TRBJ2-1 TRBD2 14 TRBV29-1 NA TGCAGCGTTGAACCTAGCGGGAGGGCATATGAGCAGTTCTTC CSVEPSGRAYEQFF
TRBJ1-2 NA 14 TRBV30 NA TGTGCCTGGAGTGTGGGGGGCTCGGGCTATGGCTACACCTTC CAWSVGGSGYGYTF
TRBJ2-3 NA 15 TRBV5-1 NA TGCGCCAGCAGCCAACGGGACGGCTCCACAGATACGCAGTATTTT CASSQRDGSTDTQYF
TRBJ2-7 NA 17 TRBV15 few TGTGCCACCAGCAGAGATGCGGGGCCAGGGAACTCCTACGAGCAGTACTTC CATSRDAGPGNSYEQYF
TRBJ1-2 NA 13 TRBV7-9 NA TGTGCCAGCAGCTTAGGGGCAGTCTATGGCTACACCTTC CASSLGAVYGYTF
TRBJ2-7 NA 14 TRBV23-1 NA TGCGCCAGCAGTCTCCCCCGGATAAACTACGAGCAGTACTTC CASSLPRINYEQYF
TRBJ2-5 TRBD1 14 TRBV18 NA TGTGCCAGCTCACCGGGACAGGGGGGAGAGACCCAGTACTTC CASSPGQGGETQYF
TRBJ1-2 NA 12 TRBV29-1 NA TGCAGCGTTGAAGACAAGTCCCACGGCTACACCTTC CSVEDKSHGYTF
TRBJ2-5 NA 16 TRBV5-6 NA TGTGCCAGCAGCTTGGACAGGGCGAGAAACCAAGAGACCCAGTACTTC CASSLDRARNQETQYF
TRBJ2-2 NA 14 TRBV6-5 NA TGTGCCAGCAGGATAGAGCGCGGCACCGGGGAGCTGTTTTTT CASRIERGTGELFF
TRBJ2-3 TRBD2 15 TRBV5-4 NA TGTGCCAGCAGCGCGGGACTAGCGGGAACAGATACGCAGTATTTT CASSAGLAGTDTQYF